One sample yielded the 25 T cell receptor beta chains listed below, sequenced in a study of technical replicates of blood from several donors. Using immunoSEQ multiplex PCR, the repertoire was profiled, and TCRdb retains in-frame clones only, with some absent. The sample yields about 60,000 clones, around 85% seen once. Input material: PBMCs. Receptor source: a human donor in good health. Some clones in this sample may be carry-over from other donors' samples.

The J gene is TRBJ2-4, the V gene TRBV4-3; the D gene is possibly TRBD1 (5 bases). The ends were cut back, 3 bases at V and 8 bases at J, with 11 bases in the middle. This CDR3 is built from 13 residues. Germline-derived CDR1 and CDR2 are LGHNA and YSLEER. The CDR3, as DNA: TGCGCCAGCAGCCACGGACATAAGGACATTCAGTACTTC. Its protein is CASSHGHKDIQYF.

The CDR3: CASPQGNAVLDTEAFF. CDR3 nucleotide sequence: TGTGCCAGCCCACAGGGGAACGCTGTTCTCGACACTGAAGCTTTCTTT. The genes are TRBV5-8 and TRBJ1-1, with TRBD1 matching over 7 bases. In germline, CDR1 is SGHTS, CDR2 YDEGEE. Trimming took 7 bases from V and 3 from J; bases not matched to a gene: 15. The CDR3 length is 16 residues.

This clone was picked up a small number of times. The CDR3 reads CGSSSGTSGAGWYF. For the CDR3, the DNA is TGCGGGAGCAGCTCCGGGACTAGCGGGGCCGGGTGGTACTTC. The chain has TRBV5-1 and TRBJ2-5; TRBD2 agrees at 13 bases. The germline CDR1 and CDR2 sequences are SGHRS and YFSETQ. This CDR3 comprises 14 residues.

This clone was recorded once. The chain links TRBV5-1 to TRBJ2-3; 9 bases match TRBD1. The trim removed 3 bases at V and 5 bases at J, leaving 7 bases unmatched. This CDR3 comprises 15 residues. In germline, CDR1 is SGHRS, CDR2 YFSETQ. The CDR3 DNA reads TGCGCCAGCAGCTCCGGGACAGGGTTGGGAGATACGCAGTATTTT. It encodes CASSSGTGLGDTQYF.

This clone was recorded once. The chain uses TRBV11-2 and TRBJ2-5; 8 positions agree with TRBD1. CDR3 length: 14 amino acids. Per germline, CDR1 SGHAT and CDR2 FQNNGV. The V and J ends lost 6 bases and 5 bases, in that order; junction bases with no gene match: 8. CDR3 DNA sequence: TGTGCCAGCAGTCGTGACAGGGGAAGTGAGACCCAGTACTTC. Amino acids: CASSRDRGSETQYF.

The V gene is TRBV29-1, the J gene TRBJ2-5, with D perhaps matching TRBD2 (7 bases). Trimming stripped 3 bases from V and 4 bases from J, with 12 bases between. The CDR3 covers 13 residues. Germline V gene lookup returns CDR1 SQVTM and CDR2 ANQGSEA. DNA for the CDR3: TGCAGCGTTGAGCCAAGGGGGGGAGAGACCCAGTACTTC. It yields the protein CSVEPRGGETQYF.

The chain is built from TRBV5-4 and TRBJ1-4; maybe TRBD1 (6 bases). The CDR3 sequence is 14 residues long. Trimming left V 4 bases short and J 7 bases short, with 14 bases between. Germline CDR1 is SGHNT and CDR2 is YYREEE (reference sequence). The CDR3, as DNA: TGTGCCAGCAGCACTTGGACAGAGGGTGAAAAACTGTTTTTT. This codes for CASSTWTEGEKLFF.

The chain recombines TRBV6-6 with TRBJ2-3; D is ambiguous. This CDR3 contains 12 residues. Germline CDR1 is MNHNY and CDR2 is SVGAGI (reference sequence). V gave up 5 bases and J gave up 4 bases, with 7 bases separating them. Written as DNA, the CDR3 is TGTGCCAGCAGTCTCCAGTCAGATACGCAGTATTTT. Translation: CASSLQSDTQYF.

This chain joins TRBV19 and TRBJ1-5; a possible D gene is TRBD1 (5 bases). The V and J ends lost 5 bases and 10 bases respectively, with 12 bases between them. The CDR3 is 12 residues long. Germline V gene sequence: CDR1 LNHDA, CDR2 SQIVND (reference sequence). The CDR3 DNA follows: TGTGCCAGTAGTCTGGACACTCAACCCCAGCATTTT. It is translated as CASSLDTQPQHF.

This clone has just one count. The chain's CDR3 is CASGTGYATNEKLFF. The CDR3 bases are TGTGCCAGTGGGACAGGGTATGCAACTAATGAAAAACTGTTTTTT. V gene TRBV19 combines with J gene TRBJ1-4; 9 nucleotides agree with TRBD1. The CDR3 contains 15 residues. Germline lookup yields CDR1 LNHDA and CDR2 SQIVND (reference sequence). With 8 bases clipped from V and 0 bases from J, the junction kept 4 bases outside the gene matches.

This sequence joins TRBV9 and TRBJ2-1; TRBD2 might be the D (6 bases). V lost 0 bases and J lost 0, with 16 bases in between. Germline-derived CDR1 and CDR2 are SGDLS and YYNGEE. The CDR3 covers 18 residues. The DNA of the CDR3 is TGTGCCAGCAGCGTAGCTTCCCGGACCGGGAGCTCCTACAATGAGCAGTTCTTC. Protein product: CASSVASRTGSSYNEQFF.

CDR3 bases: TGTGCCAGCAGCCCCTTTAGAGGAACGACGACCTACGAGCAGTACTTC. Protein product: CASSPFRGTTTYEQYF. This sequence joins TRBV14 and TRBJ2-7; D is undetermined. The germline V and J ends were trimmed by 4 bases and 2 bases, with 18 bases remaining between them. This CDR3 region has 16 residues. The germline V gene encodes CDR1 SGHDN and CDR2 FVKESK. Filled out from reference TRBV14 and TRBJ2-7, the complete variable domain reads EAGVTQFPSHSVIEKGQTVTLRCDPISGHDNLYWYRRVMGKEIKFLLHFVKESKQDESGMPNNRFLAERTGGTYSTLKVQPAELEDSGVYFCASSPFRGTTTYEQYFGPGTRLTVT.

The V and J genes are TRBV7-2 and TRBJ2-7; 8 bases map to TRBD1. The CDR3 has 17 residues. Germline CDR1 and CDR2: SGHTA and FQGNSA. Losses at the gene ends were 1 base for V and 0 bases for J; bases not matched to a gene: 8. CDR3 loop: CASSLVGTGNNSYEQYF. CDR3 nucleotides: TGTGCCAGCAGCTTAGTAGGGACAGGAAATAACTCCTACGAGCAGTACTTC.

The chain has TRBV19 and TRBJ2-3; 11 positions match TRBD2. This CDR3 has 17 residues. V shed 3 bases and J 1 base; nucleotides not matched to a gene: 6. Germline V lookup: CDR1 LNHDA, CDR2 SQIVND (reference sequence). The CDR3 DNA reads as TGTGCCAGTAGTATGGTAGCGGGAGGGTTCGGCACAGATACGCAGTATTTT. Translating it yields CASSMVAGGFGTDTQYF.

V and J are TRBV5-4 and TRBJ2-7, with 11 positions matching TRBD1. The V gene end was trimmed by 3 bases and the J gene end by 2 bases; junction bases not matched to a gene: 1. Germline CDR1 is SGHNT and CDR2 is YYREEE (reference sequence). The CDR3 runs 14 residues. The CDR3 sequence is CASSWDRGTYEQYF. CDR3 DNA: TGTGCCAGCAGCTGGGACAGGGGGACCTACGAGCAGTACTTC. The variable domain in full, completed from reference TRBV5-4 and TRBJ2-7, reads ETGVTQSPTHLIKTRGQQVTLRCSSQSGHNTVSWYQQALGQGPQFIFQYYREEENGRGNFPPRFSGLQFPNYSSELNVNALELDDSALYLCASSWDRGTYEQYFGPGTRLTVT.

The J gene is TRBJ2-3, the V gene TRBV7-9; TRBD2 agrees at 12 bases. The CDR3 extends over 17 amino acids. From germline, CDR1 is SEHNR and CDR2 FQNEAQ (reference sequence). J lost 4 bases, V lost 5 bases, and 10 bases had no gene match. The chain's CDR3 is CASSQRLAGEFPDTQYF. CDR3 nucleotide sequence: TGTGCCAGCAGCCAAAGACTAGCGGGAGAGTTTCCAGATACGCAGTATTTT.

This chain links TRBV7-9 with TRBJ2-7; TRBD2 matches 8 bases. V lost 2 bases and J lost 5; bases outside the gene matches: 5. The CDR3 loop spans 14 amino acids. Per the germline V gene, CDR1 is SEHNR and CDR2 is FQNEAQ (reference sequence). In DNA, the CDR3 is TGTGCCAGCAGCTTAACTAGCGGCAATGACGAGCAGTACTTC. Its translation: CASSLTSGNDEQYF.

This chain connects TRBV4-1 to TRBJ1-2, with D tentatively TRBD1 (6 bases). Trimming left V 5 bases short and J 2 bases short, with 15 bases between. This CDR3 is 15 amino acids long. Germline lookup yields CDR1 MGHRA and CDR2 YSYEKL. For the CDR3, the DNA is TGCGCCAGCAGCTCCTCGGGGACAAGCAACTATGGCTACACCTTC. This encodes CASSSSGTSNYGYTF.

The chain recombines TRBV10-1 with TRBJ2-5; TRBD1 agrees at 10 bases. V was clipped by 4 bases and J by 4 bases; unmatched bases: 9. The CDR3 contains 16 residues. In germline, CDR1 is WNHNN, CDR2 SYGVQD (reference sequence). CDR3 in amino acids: CASSGTGTGVRETQYF. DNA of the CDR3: TGCGCCAGCAGTGGAACCGGGACAGGGGTCCGAGAGACCCAGTACTTC.

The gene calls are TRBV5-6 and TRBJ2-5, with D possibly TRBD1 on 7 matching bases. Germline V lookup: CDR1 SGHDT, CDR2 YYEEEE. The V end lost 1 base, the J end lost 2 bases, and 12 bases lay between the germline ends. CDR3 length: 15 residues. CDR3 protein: CASSLSSGGQETQYF. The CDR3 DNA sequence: TGTGCCAGCAGCTTGTCGTCAGGGGGGCAAGAGACCCAGTACTTC.

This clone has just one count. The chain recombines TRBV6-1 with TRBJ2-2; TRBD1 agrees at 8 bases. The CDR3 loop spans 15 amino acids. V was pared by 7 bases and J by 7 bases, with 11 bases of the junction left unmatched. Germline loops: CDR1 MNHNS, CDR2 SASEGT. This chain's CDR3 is CASKSTGGRIGELFF. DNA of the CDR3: TGTGCCAGCAAAAGTACAGGGGGGAGGATCGGGGAGCTGTTTTTT.

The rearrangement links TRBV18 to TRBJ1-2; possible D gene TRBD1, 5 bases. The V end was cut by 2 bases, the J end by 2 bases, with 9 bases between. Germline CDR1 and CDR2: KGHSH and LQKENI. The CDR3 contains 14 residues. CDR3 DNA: TGTGCCAGCTCACCAGGGGGGACCAACTATGGCTACACCTTC. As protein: CASSPGGTNYGYTF.

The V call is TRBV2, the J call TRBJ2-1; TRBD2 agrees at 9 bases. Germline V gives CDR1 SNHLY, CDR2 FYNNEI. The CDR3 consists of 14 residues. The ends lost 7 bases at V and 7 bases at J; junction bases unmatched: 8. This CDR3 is CASKDLAGYNEQFF. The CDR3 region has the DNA TGTGCCAGCAAGGATCTAGCGGGGTATAATGAGCAGTTCTTC.

The CDR3 coding sequence is TGCGCCAGCAGCTTGGGTCGCGAGCAGTACTTC. It translates to CASSLGREQYF. V and J are TRBV5-1 and TRBJ2-7; D is uncertain. CDR3 length: 11 amino acids. Germline-derived CDR1 and CDR2 are SGHRS and YFSETQ. V dropped 0 bases and J dropped 6 bases, with 4 bases sitting between them.

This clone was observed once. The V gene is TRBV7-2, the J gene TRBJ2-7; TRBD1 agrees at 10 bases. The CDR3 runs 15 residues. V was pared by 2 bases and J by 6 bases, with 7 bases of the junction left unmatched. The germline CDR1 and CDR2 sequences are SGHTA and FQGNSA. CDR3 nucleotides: TGTGCCAGCAGCTTACTGGGACAGGGGACCGGCGAGCAGTACTTC. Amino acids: CASSLLGQGTGEQYF.